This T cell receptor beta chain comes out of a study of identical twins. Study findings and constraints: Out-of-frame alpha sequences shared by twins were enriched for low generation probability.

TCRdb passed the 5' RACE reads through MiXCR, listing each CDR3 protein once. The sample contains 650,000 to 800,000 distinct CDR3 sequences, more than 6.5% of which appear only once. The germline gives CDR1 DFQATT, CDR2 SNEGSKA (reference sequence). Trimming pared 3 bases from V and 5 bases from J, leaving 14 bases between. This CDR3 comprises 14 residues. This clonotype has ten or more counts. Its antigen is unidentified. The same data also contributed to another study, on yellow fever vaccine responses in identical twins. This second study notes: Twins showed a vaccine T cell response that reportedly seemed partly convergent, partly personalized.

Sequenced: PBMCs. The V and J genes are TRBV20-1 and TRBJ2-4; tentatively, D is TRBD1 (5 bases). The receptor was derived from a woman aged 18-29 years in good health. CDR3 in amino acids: CSARRRQTQNIQYF. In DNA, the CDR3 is TGCAGTGCTAGGCGGCGACAGACCCAAAACATTCAGTACTTC.